This T cell receptor beta chain was identified during a study of T cells after yellow fever vaccination. The CDR3 is 16 residues long. Germline V gene lookup returns CDR1 LGHDT and CDR2 YNNKEL (reference sequence). Trimming pared 2 bases from V and 0 bases from J, leaving 11 bases between. TCRdb used MiXCR to reprocess the 5' RACE reads, holding one entry per CDR3 protein. The sample gives about 320,000 distinct CDR3 sequences, under 15% of which show up once; 2.5% to 4% is in the top ten. The V and J genes are TRBV3-1 and TRBJ2-1; D gene unclear. Sequenced material: CD4+ T cells sorted from PBMCs, taken 15 days after the yellow fever booster vaccination. This receptor was identified in a man aged 18 to 35 who received the YFV17D yellow fever vaccine. CDR3 residues: CASSQLDASSYNEQFF. The DNA of the CDR3 is TGTGCCAGCAGCCAATTGGACGCCAGCTCCTACAATGAGCAGTTCTTC.